One sample yielded the 13 T cell receptor beta chains listed below, sequenced in a study of control samples from healthy donors and cancer patients. Only in-frame clones appear in the TCRdb table, and some are missing; sequencing was by immunoSEQ multiplex PCR. The profile shows around 150,000 clones, roughly 94% of them singletons. Input material: PBMCs. The receptors were sampled from a man in his sixties with colorectal cancer.

The chain uses TRBV6-1 and TRBJ1-1; 7 bases agree with TRBD1. V trimming: 3 bases; J trimming: 6 bases; junction bases outside the gene matches: 7. CDR3 length equals 14 residues. Germline CDR1 MNHNS, CDR2 SASEGT. The CDR3 protein is CASSEVRGGSEAFF. DNA for the CDR3: TGTGCCAGCAGTGAGGTCAGGGGGGGGTCTGAAGCTTTCTTT.

This clone was observed once. The chain uses TRBV6-6 and TRBJ2-5; 10 nucleotides align to TRBD2. Germline CDR1 is MNHNY and CDR2 is SVGAGI (reference sequence). Unmatched junction bases numbered 7, after V lost 7 bases and J lost 5 bases. The CDR3 extends over 14 amino acids. CDR3 sequence reads: CASNRKLAGETQYF. The CDR3 DNA reads TGTGCCAGCAACCGCAAACTAGCGGGGGAGACCCAGTACTTC.

The genes are TRBV25-1 and TRBJ1-1; a weak D match, TRBD1 (6 bases). The V and J ends lost 4 bases and 11 bases respectively, with 17 bases between them. Germline V lookup: CDR1 MGHDK, CDR2 SYGVNS. There are 13 residues in the CDR3. CDR3 amino acids: CASSGLTGSGAFF. The CDR3 DNA follows: TGTGCCAGCAGTGGCCTCACAGGGTCGGGCGCTTTCTTT.

The rearrangement links TRBV6-5 to TRBJ2-7; 11 nucleotides line up with TRBD1. There are 14 residues in the CDR3. Germline trimming cut 2 bases from V and 5 bases from J; bases unmatched to any gene: 2. Germline loops: CDR1 MNHEY, CDR2 SVGAGI. The CDR3 bases are TGTGCCAGCAGTTACGGGACAGGGGGAAACGAGCAGTACTTC. Protein: CASSYGTGGNEQYF.

This chain joins TRBV21-1 and TRBJ1-1. TRBV21-1 constitutes a pseudogene. This CDR3 is 16 amino acids long. The CDR3 nucleotides are TGTGCCAGCAGCAAAGACCCGGGACCCATGAACACTGAAGCTTTCTTT. Encoded protein: CASSKDPGPMNTEAFF.

The V and J genes are TRBV19 and TRBJ2-1, with TRBD1 as a possible D gene (7 bases). Trimming took 2 bases from V and 0 from J, leaving 8 bases between them. The germline gives CDR1 LNHDA, CDR2 SQIVND (reference sequence). CDR3 size: 15 residues. Written as DNA, the CDR3 is TGTGCCAGTAGTATACAGGGGGGCTCCTACAATGAGCAGTTCTTC. Residues: CASSIQGGSYNEQFF.

On this clone itself: Other DNA sequences in the sample encode the same CDR3. The chain joins TRBV5-1 to TRBJ1-5, with unresolved D. The CDR3 is 15 amino acids. Trimming removed 0 bases from V and 1 base from J, with 8 bases in between. Germline loops: CDR1 SGHRS, CDR2 YFSETQ. CDR3 DNA: TGCGCCAGCAGCTTGGCGGGAGGGAGCAATCAGCCCCAGCATTTT. This translates into CASSLAGGSNQPQHF.

In DNA form, the CDR3 reads TGCGCCAGCAGCTTGGGGAACACCAGTCCCAATGAGCAGTTCTTC. Translation: CASSLGNTSPNEQFF. This chain connects TRBV5-1 to TRBJ2-1; D uncertain. The length of the CDR3 is 15 residues. CDR1 and CDR2 from the germline V gene are SGHRS and YFSETQ. Deletions cut 0 bases from V and 6 bases from J, with 13 bases between.

The chain combines TRBV5-1 with TRBJ2-7; TRBD1 is a possible D gene (7 bases). The germline V and J ends were trimmed by 4 bases and 6 bases, with 17 bases remaining between them. The germline V gene encodes CDR1 SGHRS and CDR2 YFSETQ. The length of the CDR3 is 14 residues. The CDR3 loop reads CASSGGTERFEQYF. CDR3 DNA sequence: TGCGCCAGCAGCGGGGGGACAGAACGATTCGAGCAGTACTTC.

This chain joins TRBV6-1 and TRBJ2-7, with 9 bases identical to TRBD2. This CDR3 is built from 16 residues. Germline V gene data show CDR1 as MNHNS and CDR2 as SASEGT. V lost 3 bases and J lost 0; bases outside the gene matches: 6. CDR3 region: CASSDAGGPSSYEQYF. The CDR3 nucleotides are TGTGCCAGCAGTGATGCGGGGGGGCCGAGCTCCTACGAGCAGTACTTC.

The J gene is TRBJ2-5, the V gene TRBV5-1, with a possible D match to TRBD1 (5 bases). Trimming shortened V by 6 bases and J by 2 bases, and 17 bases separated the two germline ends. Germline V gene sequence: CDR1 SGHRS, CDR2 YFSETQ. This CDR3 spans 15 amino acids. CDR3 sequence (DNA): TGCGCCAGCATATCAGGGATAGGGCGGCAAGAGACCCAGTACTTC. Protein: CASISGIGRQETQYF.

The chain recombines TRBV2 with TRBJ2-7, with D unresolved. CDR1 is SNHLY, CDR2 FYNNEI, per germline. There are 13 residues in the CDR3. V was shortened by 1 base and J by 0 bases, with 4 bases between the two germline ends. The CDR3 spells CASSEGHSYEQYF. The CDR3 coding sequence is TGTGCCAGCAGTGAAGGGCACTCCTACGAGCAGTACTTC.

This chain uses TRBV6-5 with TRBJ2-1; the match to TRBD2 covers 10 bases. J gave up 7 bases and V 6 bases, and 6 bases lay outside the gene matches. Germline CDR1 and CDR2: MNHEY and SVGAGI. This CDR3 contains 14 residues. CDR3 nucleotide sequence: TGTGCCAGCAGCCAGATACTAGCGGGGAATGAGCAGTTCTTC. Its protein product is CASSQILAGNEQFF.